A single sample is the source of the 14 T cell receptor beta chains below, sequenced in a study of blood T cell repertoires in COVID-19. Generated by immunoSEQ multiplex PCR, the TCRdb table keeps only in-frame clones and is missing some. This sample yields around 140,000 clones, of which 60% to 85% are seen a single time; 16% belongs to the top ten. Source material: peripheral blood. These receptors were obtained from a man aged 45-60 years with acute or convalescent COVID-19.

This chain joins TRBV19 and TRBJ1-1; D uncertain. The CDR3 loop spans 11 amino acids. Germline CDR1 reads LNHDA; CDR2 reads SQIVND (reference sequence). The V end was cut by 7 bases, the J end by 6 bases, with 9 bases between. For the CDR3, the DNA is TGTGCCAGTATTTGGGCTTCTGAAGCTTTCTTT. Translation: CASIWASEAFF.

The chain combines TRBV7-2 with TRBJ2-1; D might be TRBD1 (6 bases). Trimming pared 6 bases from V and 9 bases from J, leaving 15 bases between. The germline gives CDR1 SGHTA, CDR2 FQGNSA. The CDR3 runs 13 residues. The CDR3 nucleotides are TGTGCCAGCAGTCAATATACAGGGAGTGAGCAGTTCTTC. Protein: CASSQYTGSEQFF.

This rearrangement joins TRBV9 to TRBJ2-5; 9 bases map to TRBD1. The germline V gene has CDR1 SGDLS and CDR2 YYNGEE. CDR3 length equals 16 residues. The V segment lost 4 bases and the J segment 4 bases; nucleotides outside the gene matches: 11. The CDR3 coding sequence is TGTGCCAGCAGCCCTGGGGGACAGGGAACTTTAGAGACCCAGTACTTC. Translated: CASSPGGQGTLETQYF.

The V gene is TRBV2, the J gene TRBJ1-2; D is uncertain. The CDR3 is 13 amino acids. Deletions cut 8 bases from V and 4 bases from J, with 14 bases between. CDR1 and CDR2 from the germline V gene are SNHLY and FYNNEI. CDR3 sequence: CASPPGDTYGYTF. The CDR3 region has the DNA TGTGCCAGCCCACCCGGCGACACCTATGGCTACACCTTC. The full variable domain, its missing parts supplied by reference TRBV2 and TRBJ1-2, is EPEVTQTPSHQVTQMGQEVILRCVPISNHLYFYWYRQILGQKVEFLVSFYNNEISEKSEIFDDQFSVERPDGSNFTLKIRSTKLEDSAMYFCASPPGDTYGYTFGSGTRLTVV.

This sequence joins TRBV3-1 (or the pseudogene TRBV3-2) and TRBJ1-2, with a tentative D call TRBD1 (6 bases). Deletions cut 0 bases from V and 8 bases from J, with 13 bases between. There are 14 residues in the CDR3. Germline lookup yields CDR1 LGHDT and CDR2 YNNKEL (reference sequence). CDR3 loop: CASSQDSGVRGYTF. The CDR3 region has the DNA TGTGCCAGCAGCCAAGACTCAGGGGTACGAGGCTACACCTTC.

The V call is TRBV11-2, the J call TRBJ2-3, with 11 bases identical to TRBD2. V was clipped by 7 bases and J by 6 bases; unmatched bases: 9. This CDR3 is built from 15 residues. Germline loops: CDR1 SGHAT, CDR2 FQNNGV. The CDR3 DNA sequence: TGTGCCAGCAACGGAGCGGTAGCGGGGGGGGATACGCAGTATTTT. It is translated as CASNGAVAGGDTQYF.

This clone was seen only a few times. This rearrangement joins TRBV27 to TRBJ2-2; D perhaps matches TRBD1 (6 bases). There are 15 residues in the CDR3. Germline CDR1 is MNHEY and CDR2 is SMNVEV (reference sequence). V dropped 0 bases and J dropped 5 bases, with 10 bases sitting between them. The CDR3 DNA sequence: TGTGCCAGCAGTTTATCGACACAGGGTACCGGGGAGCTGTTTTTT. This gives the protein CASSLSTQGTGELFF.

The V and J genes are TRBV6-6 and TRBJ1-5, with 7 bases that match TRBD1. V trimming: 0 bases; J trimming: 3 bases; junction bases outside the gene matches: 5. This CDR3 spans 16 amino acids. The V gene's germline CDR1 is MNHNY and CDR2 SVGAGI (reference sequence). CDR3 nucleotide sequence: TGTGCCAGCAGTTACTCGATGGGACAGCCCAATCAGCCCCAGCATTTT. Protein sequence: CASSYSMGQPNQPQHF.

Concerning this clone: Other DNA sequences in this specimen translate into the identical CDR3. The chain employs TRBV24-1 and TRBJ2-5; TRBD1 matches 11 bases. V dropped 2 bases and J dropped 3; count of bases not matched to a gene: 1. CDR3 size: 15 residues. The germline V gene has CDR1 KGHDR and CDR2 SFDVKD. CDR3 protein: CATSDSGQGEETQYF. CDR3 nucleotide sequence: TGTGCCACCAGTGATTCGGGACAGGGGGAAGAGACCCAGTACTTC.

This clone was seen once. This rearrangement joins TRBV4-1 to TRBJ2-2; weak D call: TRBD1 (5 bases). The germline V and J ends were trimmed by 0 bases and 2 bases, with 13 bases remaining between them. Germline values: CDR1 MGHRA, CDR2 YSYEKL. This CDR3 is 17 amino acids long. The CDR3 DNA is TGCGCCAGCAGCCAAGATCCCGGGCAGGGTAACACCGGGGAGCTGTTTTTT. Translation gives CASSQDPGQGNTGELFF.

This clone is a singleton in its sample. This chain uses TRBV6-5 with TRBJ1-4; D may be TRBD1 (5 bases). Germline V gene lookup returns CDR1 MNHEY and CDR2 SVGAGI. The CDR3 sequence is 14 residues long. Trimming took 2 bases from V and 5 from J, leaving 9 bases between them. The chain's CDR3 is CASSYGGRNEKLFF. The CDR3 DNA reads as TGTGCCAGCAGTTACGGGGGGAGGAATGAAAAACTGTTTTTT.

This clone appeared a few times. The rearrangement uses TRBV29-1 and TRBJ1-5, with 10 bases aligning to TRBD1. This CDR3 comprises 14 residues. The germline V gene has CDR1 SQVTM and CDR2 ANQGSEA. The ends lost 4 bases at V and 5 bases at J; junction bases unmatched: 5. The CDR3 protein is CSVVGTGVDQPQHF. The CDR3 DNA reads as TGCAGCGTTGTTGGGACAGGGGTCGATCAGCCCCAGCATTTT.

V and J are TRBV11-2 and TRBJ2-4, with D maybe TRBD1 (6 bases). Germline CDR1 reads SGHAT; CDR2 reads FQNNGV. The CDR3 is made up of 14 amino acids. The V end lost 0 bases, the J end lost 9 bases, and 12 bases lay between the germline ends. In nucleotides, the CDR3 is TGTGCCAGCAGCTTAGAATACAGGGTGGGCATTCAGTACTTC. It encodes CASSLEYRVGIQYF.

This clone was seen only a few times. V is TRBV15 and J is TRBJ2-1; 10 bases are shared with TRBD1. CDR3 length: 16 amino acids. J lost 5 bases, V lost 0 bases, and 4 bases had no gene match. CDR1 and CDR2 from the germline V gene are LNHNV and YYDKDF (reference sequence). This CDR3 reads CATSRDRGQGDNEQFF. The CDR3 region has the DNA TGTGCCACCAGCAGAGATCGCGGACAGGGGGACAATGAGCAGTTCTTC.